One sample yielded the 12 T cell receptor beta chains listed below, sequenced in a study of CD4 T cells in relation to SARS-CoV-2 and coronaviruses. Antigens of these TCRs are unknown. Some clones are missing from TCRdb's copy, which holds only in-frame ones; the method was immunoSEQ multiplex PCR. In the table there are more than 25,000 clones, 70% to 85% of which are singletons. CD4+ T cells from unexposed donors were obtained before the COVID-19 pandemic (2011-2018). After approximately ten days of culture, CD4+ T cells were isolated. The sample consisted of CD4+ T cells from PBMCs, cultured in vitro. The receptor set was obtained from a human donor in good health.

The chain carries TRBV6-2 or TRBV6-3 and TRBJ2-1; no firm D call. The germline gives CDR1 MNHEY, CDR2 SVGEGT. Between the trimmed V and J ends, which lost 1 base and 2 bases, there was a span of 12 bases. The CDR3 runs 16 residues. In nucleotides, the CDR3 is TGTGCCAGCAGTTACTTCGGAGCCGCAGCCTACAATGAGCAGTTCTTC. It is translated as CASSYFGAAAYNEQFF.

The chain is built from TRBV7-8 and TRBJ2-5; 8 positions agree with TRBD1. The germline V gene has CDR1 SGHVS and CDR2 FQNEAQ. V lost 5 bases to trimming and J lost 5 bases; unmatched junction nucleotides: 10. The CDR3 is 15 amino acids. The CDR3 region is CASSPLTGVQETQYF. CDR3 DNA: TGTGCCAGCAGCCCTTTGACAGGGGTTCAGGAGACCCAGTACTTC.

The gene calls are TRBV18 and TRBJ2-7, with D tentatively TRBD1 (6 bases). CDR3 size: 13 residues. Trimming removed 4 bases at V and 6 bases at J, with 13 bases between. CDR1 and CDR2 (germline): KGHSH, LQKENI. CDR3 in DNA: TGTGCCAGCTCACAATCTACAGGGTCCGAGCAGTACTTC. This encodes CASSQSTGSEQYF. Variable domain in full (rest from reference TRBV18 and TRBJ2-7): NAGVMQNPRHLVRRRGQEARLRCSPMKGHSHVYWYRQLPEEGLKFMVYLQKENIIDESGMPKERFSAEFPKEGPSILRIQQVVRGDSAAYFCASSQSTGSEQYFGPGTRLTVT.

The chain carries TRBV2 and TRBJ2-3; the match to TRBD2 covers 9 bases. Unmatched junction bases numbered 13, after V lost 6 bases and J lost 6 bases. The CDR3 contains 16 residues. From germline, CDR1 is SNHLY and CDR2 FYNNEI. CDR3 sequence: CASRAAVAGETDTQYF. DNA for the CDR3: TGTGCCAGCAGGGCGGCGGTAGCGGGAGAAACGGATACGCAGTATTTT.

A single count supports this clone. The CDR3 bases are TGTGCCATCACGGCGACTAGTGATTATAATGAGCAGTTCTTC. Translating it yields CAITATSDYNEQFF. This rearrangement joins TRBV10-3 to TRBJ2-1; D may be TRBD2 (6 bases). V lost 7 bases, J lost 7 bases, and 17 bases lay in between. The germline CDR1 and CDR2 sequences are ENHRY and SYGVKD. CDR3 size: 14 residues.

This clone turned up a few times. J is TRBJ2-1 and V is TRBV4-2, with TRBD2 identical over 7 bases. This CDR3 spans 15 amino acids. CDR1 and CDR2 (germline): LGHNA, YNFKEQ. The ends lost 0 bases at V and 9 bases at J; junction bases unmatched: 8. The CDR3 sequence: CASSQETTSAPEQFF. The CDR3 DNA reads TGTGCCAGCAGCCAAGAAACCACTAGCGCTCCTGAGCAGTTCTTC.

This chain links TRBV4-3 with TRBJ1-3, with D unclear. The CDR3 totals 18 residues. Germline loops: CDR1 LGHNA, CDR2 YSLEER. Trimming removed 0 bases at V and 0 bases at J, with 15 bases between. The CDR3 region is CASSQDIGLFLSGNTIYF. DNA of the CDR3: TGCGCCAGCAGCCAAGATATTGGGCTCTTTCTCTCTGGAAACACCATATATTTT.

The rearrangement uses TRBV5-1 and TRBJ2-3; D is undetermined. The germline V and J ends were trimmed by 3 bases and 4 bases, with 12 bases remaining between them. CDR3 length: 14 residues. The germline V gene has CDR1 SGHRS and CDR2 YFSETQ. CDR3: CASSSDLGADTQYF. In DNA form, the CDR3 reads TGCGCCAGCAGCTCGGACCTGGGCGCAGATACGCAGTATTTT.

The CDR3 sequence is CASSSRLAGTSYNEQFF. CDR3 coding DNA: TGTGCCAGCAGTTCACGACTAGCGGGTACCTCCTACAATGAGCAGTTCTTC. The chain has TRBV27 and TRBJ2-1, with 10 bases matching TRBD2. The CDR3 runs 17 residues. The V gene end was trimmed by 4 bases and the J gene end by 0 bases; junction bases not matched to a gene: 6. The V gene's germline CDR1 is MNHEY and CDR2 SMNVEV (reference sequence).

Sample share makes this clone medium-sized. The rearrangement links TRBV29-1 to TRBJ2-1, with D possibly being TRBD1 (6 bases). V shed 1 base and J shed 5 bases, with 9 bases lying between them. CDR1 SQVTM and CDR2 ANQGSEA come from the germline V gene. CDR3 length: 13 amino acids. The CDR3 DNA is TGCAGCGTTGAAGGGGCAGGGGACAATGAGCAGTTCTTC. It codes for CSVEGAGDNEQFF.

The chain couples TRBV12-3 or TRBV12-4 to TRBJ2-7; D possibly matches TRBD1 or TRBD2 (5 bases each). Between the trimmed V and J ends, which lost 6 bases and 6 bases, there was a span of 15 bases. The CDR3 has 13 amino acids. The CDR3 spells CASRARDLSEQYF. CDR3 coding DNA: TGTGCCAGCAGAGCCAGGGACCTCTCCGAGCAGTACTTC.

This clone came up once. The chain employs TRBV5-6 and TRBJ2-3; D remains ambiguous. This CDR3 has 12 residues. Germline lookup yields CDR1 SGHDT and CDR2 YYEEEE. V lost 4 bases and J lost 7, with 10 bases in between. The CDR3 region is CASSLDGNTQYF. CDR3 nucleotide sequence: TGTGCCAGCAGCCTCGACGGCAATACGCAGTATTTT.